Presented here are 29 T cell receptor beta chains from one specimen sequenced in a study of T cell repertoires in cytomegalovirus infection. Each CDR3 protein gets one entry after TCRdb re-called the reads with MiXCR. The repertoire holds around 530,000 distinct CDR3 sequences, with about 25% as singletons. The sequencing sample was made of PBMCs. The origin of the receptors is a human donor in good health (CMV status not recorded). Some clones in this sample may be carry-over from other donors' samples.

The table lists this clonotype with a few counts. V usage is TRBV4-3 and J usage is TRBJ2-2; D unresolved. The ends were cut back, 1 base at V and 6 bases at J, with 12 bases in the middle. In germline, CDR1 is LGHNA, CDR2 YSLEER. The CDR3 contains 15 residues. CDR3 coding DNA: TGCGCCAGCAGCCAAGCCCCACGAGGAGCCGGGGAGCTGTTTTTT. Its protein product is CASSQAPRGAGELFF.

This chain joins TRBV10-2 and TRBJ1-6, with no clear D. Germline CDR1 and CDR2: WSHSY and SAAADI. The CDR3 spans 14 residues. Trimming stripped 0 bases from V and 7 bases from J, with 7 bases between. The CDR3 coding sequence is TGCGCCAGCAGTGAGTCGATGCAAAATTCACCCCTCCACTTT. Translating it yields CASSESMQNSPLHF.

The chain carries TRBV27 and TRBJ1-1, with D unresolved. V lost 6 bases and J lost 2, with 19 bases in between. The CDR3 totals 16 residues. Germline CDR1 reads MNHEY; CDR2 reads SMNVEV (reference sequence). The CDR3 sequence is CASRSPVVGTNTEAFF. CDR3 sequence (DNA): TGTGCCAGCAGGTCTCCGGTCGTGGGAACCAACACTGAAGCTTTCTTT.

This clonotype was found a few times. This chain joins TRBV19 and TRBJ1-3; D not certain. The length of the CDR3 is 16 residues. Germline V gene lookup returns CDR1 LNHDA and CDR2 SQIVND (reference sequence). Deletions cut 6 bases from V and 0 bases from J, with 15 bases between. The chain's CDR3 is CASSRTATVSGNTIYF. In DNA, the CDR3 is TGTGCCAGTAGCCGGACGGCAACCGTCTCTGGAAACACCATATATTTT.

The V gene is TRBV6-2 or TRBV6-3, the J gene TRBJ1-1, with TRBD1 as a possible D gene (6 bases). Germline V lookup: CDR1 MNHEY, CDR2 SVGEGT. Trimming stripped 1 base from V and 1 base from J, with 13 bases between. The CDR3 has 16 amino acids. CDR3 DNA sequence: TGTGCCAGCAGTTACTACTTCCCGACAGGGAACACTGAAGCTTTCTTT. The encoded protein is CASSYYFPTGNTEAFF.

Turning to this clonotype: At one boundary the junction diverges from the germline segment, which might be a read error. The CDR3 region is CVSKGFRGLNYEQYF. CDR3 in DNA: TGTGTCAGCAAAGGTTTCAGGGGGCTCAACTACGAGCAGTACTTC. V and J are TRBV6-2 or TRBV6-3 and TRBJ2-7; 8 bases fit TRBD1. The germline V gene encodes CDR1 MNHEY and CDR2 SVGEGT. The CDR3 is 15 amino acids.

This clonotype was observed a handful of times. The chain recombines TRBV7-9 with TRBJ2-2; D is perhaps TRBD2 (6 bases). V lost 5 bases, J lost 0 bases, and 16 bases lay in between. Germline V gene lookup returns CDR1 SEHNR and CDR2 FQNEAQ (reference sequence). The CDR3 contains 17 residues. CDR3 sequence: CASSRLGSGPNTGELFF. For the CDR3, the DNA is TGTGCCAGCAGCCGCCTCGGGAGCGGACCGAACACCGGGGAGCTGTTTTTT.

At least ten counts were recorded for this clonotype. The chain links TRBV12-3 or TRBV12-4 to TRBJ2-3; the D is unclear. Trimming shortened V by 4 bases and J by 4 bases, and 3 bases separated the two germline ends. The CDR3 extends over 11 amino acids. The CDR3 spells CASSYSDTQYF. In DNA form, the CDR3 reads TGTGCCAGCAGTTATTCAGATACGCAGTATTTT.

The J gene is TRBJ2-5, the V gene TRBV6-2 or TRBV6-3; 9 positions agree with TRBD2. CDR3 size: 16 residues. V trimming: 6 bases; J trimming: 0 bases; junction bases outside the gene matches: 8. CDR1 is MNHEY and CDR2 is SVGEGT in the germline V gene. This CDR3 is CASSRLSGSDQETQYF. The CDR3 DNA sequence: TGTGCCAGCAGCCGGCTTAGCGGGAGTGACCAAGAGACCCAGTACTTC.

The V gene is TRBV7-4, the J gene TRBJ2-3; TRBD1 is a possible D gene (5 bases). The CDR3 length is 14 residues. V shed 4 bases and J shed 2 bases, with 10 bases lying between them. Germline-derived CDR1 and CDR2 are SGHVT and SQSDAQ. DNA of the CDR3: TGTGCCAGCAGCTCGACAGACGTCACAGATACGCAGTATTTT. Protein: CASSSTDVTDTQYF.

In nucleotides, the CDR3 is TGTGCCAGCAGCGGGGAGGGACAGGGGGACGAGCAGTACGTC. Protein: CASSGEGQGDEQYV. The chain carries TRBV5-6 and TRBJ2-7, with TRBD1 matching over 11 bases. V trimming: 4 bases; J trimming: 5 bases; junction bases outside the gene matches: 5. Looked up from germline, CDR1 is SGHDT and CDR2 is YYEEEE. This CDR3 region has 14 residues.

This clonotype came up a few times. The V call is TRBV7-9, the J call TRBJ2-1; 9 nucleotides line up with TRBD2. The CDR3 sequence is 15 residues long. Germline CDR1 SEHNR, CDR2 FQNEAQ (reference sequence). V was pared by 5 bases and J by 7 bases, with 9 bases of the junction left unmatched. CDR3 protein: CASSPRGTSGNEQFF. Here the CDR3 DNA reads TGTGCCAGCAGCCCCCGGGGAACTAGCGGGAATGAGCAGTTCTTC.

This clonotype was counted between two and nine times. The V and J genes are TRBV28 and TRBJ2-7, with a tentative D call TRBD1 (5 bases). The CDR3 is 15 amino acids. The germline V gene has CDR1 MDHEN and CDR2 SYDVKM. V lost 6 bases to trimming and J lost 1 base, with 16 bases between them. CDR3 nucleotides: TGTGCCAGCAGACCCGGTACAGGAATATCCTACGAGCAGTACTTC. It encodes CASRPGTGISYEQYF.

V usage is TRBV2 and J usage is TRBJ2-5; D gene unclear. The length of the CDR3 is 13 residues. Germline lookup yields CDR1 SNHLY and CDR2 FYNNEI. V shed 0 bases and J shed 5 bases, with 7 bases lying between them. The CDR3, as DNA: TGTGCCAGCAGTGAAGCCAGTTGGGAGACCCAGTACTTC. It specifies CASSEASWETQYF.

This clonotype occurred many times. The chain couples TRBV12-3 or TRBV12-4 to TRBJ2-2; 13 bases align to TRBD2. The CDR3 has 16 amino acids. The trim removed 5 bases at V and 2 bases at J, leaving 2 bases unmatched. This chain's CDR3 is CASSPGLAGNTGELFF. The CDR3 bases are TGTGCCAGCAGTCCGGGACTAGCGGGAAACACCGGGGAGCTGTTTTTT.

This clonotype was detected a few times. The rearrangement uses TRBV20-1 and TRBJ2-1; 10 nucleotides match TRBD2. The CDR3 sequence is 15 residues long. The ends lost 5 bases at V and 0 bases at J; junction bases unmatched: 4. Germline V gene lookup returns CDR1 DFQATT and CDR2 SNEGSKA (reference sequence). CDR3 sequence reads: CSALAGASSYNEQFF. The CDR3 coding sequence is TGCAGTGCTCTAGCGGGAGCCTCCTCCTACAATGAGCAGTTCTTC.

In its sample, this clonotype was seen many times. The V and J genes are TRBV7-2 and TRBJ1-2; unclear D gene. Trimming pared 2 bases from V and 3 bases from J, leaving 16 bases between. The CDR3 has 16 amino acids. Germline values: CDR1 SGHTA, CDR2 FQGNSA. CDR3 in amino acids: CASSLNPNYPDYGYTF. CDR3 in DNA: TGTGCCAGCAGCTTAAATCCCAACTATCCAGACTATGGCTACACCTTC.

This clonotype has a handful of counts. The rearrangement uses TRBV5-1 and TRBJ2-5, with 9 bases identical to TRBD1. CDR3 length equals 15 residues. Germline loops: CDR1 SGHRS, CDR2 YFSETQ. Trimming cost V 3 bases and J 4 bases; bases outside gene matches: 7. DNA for the CDR3: TGCGCCAGCAGCTATCGCCCGGGACAGGGAGAGACCCAGTACTTC. This encodes CASSYRPGQGETQYF.

The J gene is TRBJ1-5, the V gene TRBV19; no clear D. V was trimmed by 4 bases and J by 5 bases, leaving 6 bases between them. CDR3 length: 12 amino acids. Germline CDR1 reads LNHDA; CDR2 reads SQIVND (reference sequence). The CDR3 region is CASSTSDQPQHF. The CDR3 coding sequence is TGTGCCAGTAGTACCTCGGATCAGCCCCAGCATTTT.

In its sample, this clonotype was seen many times. This rearrangement joins TRBV7-2 to TRBJ1-4; D remains ambiguous. Trimming removed 0 bases from V and 0 bases from J, with 5 bases in between. Germline lookup yields CDR1 SGHTA and CDR2 FQGNSA. The CDR3 has 15 amino acids. The CDR3 spells CASSLAGTTNEKLFF. CDR3 coding DNA: TGTGCCAGCAGCTTAGCAGGAACAACTAATGAAAAACTGTTTTTT. Together with reference TRBV7-2 and TRBJ1-4, the CDR3 gives the full variable domain: GAGVSQSPSNKVTEKGKDVELRCDPISGHTALYWYRQSLGQGLEFLIYFQGNSAPDKSGLPSDRFSAERTGGSVSTLTIQRTQQEDSAVYLCASSLAGTTNEKLFFGSGTQLSVL.

The gene calls are TRBV5-4 and TRBJ2-3; D is tentatively TRBD1 or TRBD2 (5 bases each). This CDR3 has 15 residues. Germline CDR1 reads SGHNT; CDR2 reads YYREEE (reference sequence). Trimming cost V 7 bases and J 4 bases, with 19 bases left between them. The CDR3 DNA reads TGTGCCAGCCAACTGGGGGTAGAGGGTGCAGATACGCAGTATTTT. Translating it yields CASQLGVEGADTQYF. Full variable domain (missing parts from reference TRBV5-4 and TRBJ2-3): ETGVTQSPTHLIKTRGQQVTLRCSSQSGHNTVSWYQQALGQGPQFIFQYYREEENGRGNFPPRFSGLQFPNYSSELNVNALELDDSALYLCASQLGVEGADTQYFGPGTRLTVL.

DNA for the CDR3: TGTGCCAGCAGTTCCCAGGGTGAGCGTTTGCCCCAGCATTTT. Protein product: CASSSQGERLPQHF. V and J are TRBV12-3 or TRBV12-4 and TRBJ1-5, with D tentatively TRBD1 (5 bases). Trimming took 4 bases from V and 9 from J, leaving 16 bases between them. The CDR3 runs 14 residues.

This clonotype was recorded many times. The V and J genes are TRBV7-8 and TRBJ1-2; D is uncertain. Trimming took 3 bases from V and 4 from J, leaving 12 bases between them. The germline V gene has CDR1 SGHVS and CDR2 FQNEAQ. The CDR3 totals 14 residues. The CDR3 DNA is TGTGCCAGCAGCTTGTCGCATGCTATCTATGGCTACACCTTC. Translation: CASSLSHAIYGYTF.

The V call is TRBV7-9, the J call TRBJ1-1, with TRBD1 identical over 9 bases. The CDR3 has 16 residues. Germline-derived CDR1 and CDR2 are SEHNR and FQNEAQ (reference sequence). J gave up 3 bases and V 3 bases, and 8 bases lay outside the gene matches. CDR3 DNA: TGTGCCAGCAGCTTGGGAAGTGGGGACAGGGACACTGAAGCTTTCTTT. Translating gives CASSLGSGDRDTEAFF.

This clonotype turned up a few times. The genes are TRBV11-3 and TRBJ2-3; D assignment may be TRBD1 or TRBD2 (5 bases each). Trimming removed 5 bases from V and 5 bases from J, with 14 bases in between. This CDR3 spans 14 amino acids. CDR1 is SGHNT and CDR2 is YENEEA in the germline V gene. The CDR3 DNA sequence: TGTGCCAGCAGCCAGGCTGGGGGTAAAGATACGCAGTATTTT. This codes for CASSQAGGKDTQYF.

This clonotype was seen many times. As DNA, the CDR3 is TGTGCCAGCAGGGGGAATAGGGCCGGGACTAGCGGGAGGAATGAGCAGTTCTTC. Its translation: CASRGNRAGTSGRNEQFF. The rearrangement joins TRBV7-2 to TRBJ2-1; 15 bases map to TRBD2. Trimming took 6 bases from V and 7 from J; bases not matched to a gene: 13. The germline CDR1 and CDR2 sequences are SGHTA and FQGNSA. The CDR3 consists of 18 residues.

This clonotype was counted only a few times. The genes are TRBV7-9 and TRBJ2-7; 9 positions agree with TRBD2. Germline V gene data show CDR1 as SEHNR and CDR2 as FQNEAQ (reference sequence). The CDR3 consists of 16 residues. J was trimmed by 2 bases and V by 5 bases; bases with no gene match: 10. CDR3 sequence: CASSGSREREAYEQYF. The CDR3 bases are TGTGCCAGCAGCGGAAGCCGGGAGCGGGAGGCCTACGAGCAGTACTTC. Filled out from reference TRBV7-9 and TRBJ2-7, the complete variable domain reads DTGVSQNPRHKITKRGQNVTFRCDPISEHNRLYWYRQTLGQGPEFLTYFQNEAQLEKSRLLSDRFSAERPKGSFSTLEIQRTEQGDSAMYLCASSGSREREAYEQYFGPGTRLTVT.

The chain combines TRBV28 with TRBJ2-1, with TRBD2 identical over 13 bases. CDR1 and CDR2 (germline): MDHEN, SYDVKM. This CDR3 is 21 amino acids long. V gave up 2 bases and J gave up 4 bases; unmatched junction bases: 17. Here the CDR3 reads CASSLIWRPGLAGRDYNEQFF. DNA for the CDR3: TGTGCCAGCAGTTTAATTTGGCGGCCGGGACTAGCGGGGCGGGATTACAATGAGCAGTTCTTC.

The CDR3 here is CASSLIGSTYQETQYF. DNA for the CDR3: TGTGCCAGCAGCTTAATTGGGTCAACGTACCAAGAGACCCAGTACTTC. The genes are TRBV7-9 and TRBJ2-5; D uncertain. This CDR3 contains 16 residues. Germline V CDR1 and CDR2: SEHNR, FQNEAQ (reference sequence). V was cut by 2 bases and J by 0 bases, with 13 bases left in between.